Here is one T cell receptor beta chain with its context. Its antigen is as yet unknown. These data come from a study of chemoradiotherapy in HPV16-positive cancers. Study-level results: Non-HPV-specific T cells did not expand in tumors during treatment, whereas candidate HPV-specific clones and E7-related motifs did.

Repertoires were sampled repeatedly during chemoradiotherapy. This table comes from immunoSEQ multiplex PCR, and its TCRdb copy is limited to in-frame clones, with some not included. The sample gives more than 5,000 clones, around 90% of which show up once; 25% to 30% is in the top ten. The CDR3 spans 15 residues. Germline lookup yields CDR1 SGHTA and CDR2 FQGTGA. V lost 5 bases and J lost 1; bases outside the gene matches: 3. The receptor was isolated from a human donor with HPV-associated anogenital cancer. The gene calls are TRBV7-3 and TRBJ2-2; 8 positions match TRBD2. Specimen: blood, collected from a patient who underwent chemoradiotherapy. This chain's CDR3 is CASSHGGGNTGELFF. In nucleotides, the CDR3 is TGTGCCAGCAGCCACGGGGGGGGGAACACCGGGGAGCTGTTTTTT.